This TCR beta chain derives from a study of Graves' ophthalmopathy and Graves' hyperthyroidism. Study results and limitations: The model forecast ophthalmopathy progression, reaching under 71% sensitivity and 72% to 80% specificity. Blood repertoires reportedly contained most expanded thyroid clonotypes above 0.001 frequency.

The study amplified TCR beta CDR3 regions using RNA transcripts. RT-PCR was first run with HTBI primers, then multiplex PCR in a second round. From the multiplex PCR reads, TCRdb called clonotypes with MiXCR, one entry per CDR3 protein. The profile shows around 1.1 million distinct CDR3 sequences, 35% to 40% of them singletons. Clinical symptoms, serum thyroxine, TRAb, thyroid ultrasound and orbital computed tomography determined diagnosis. Trimming took 6 bases from V and 7 from J, leaving 16 bases between them. CDR1 LNHDA and CDR2 SQIVND come from the germline V gene (reference sequence). The CDR3 is 15 residues long. On this clonotype itself: Its specificity is unknown.

The chain employs TRBV19 and TRBJ1-6; maybe TRBD1 (5 bases). Source material: peripheral blood or thyroid tissue (not recorded which). The clonotype comes from an adult man with Graves' hyperthyroidism. CDR3 region: CASRTSGVTNSPLHF. The CDR3 region has the DNA TGTGCCAGTAGAACCTCGGGGGTCACCAATTCACCCCTCCACTTT.